One and the same sample provided the 5 T cell receptor beta chains below, sequenced in a study of blood T cell repertoires in COVID-19. TCRdb's table, derived via immunoSEQ multiplex PCR, lists solely in-frame clones and lacks some. The sample carries tens of thousands of clones, roughly 88% recorded once. What was sequenced was peripheral blood. The origin of the receptors is a woman aged 55-70 years with acute or convalescent COVID-19.

The chain couples TRBV13 to TRBJ1-1; perhaps TRBD1 as D (6 bases). The CDR3 covers 14 residues. Germline V lookup: CDR1 PRHDT, CDR2 FYEKMQ (reference sequence). Trimming left V 5 bases short and J 1 base short, with 11 bases between. The CDR3 nucleotides are TGTGCCAGCAGCCCGCCGGACAGGAACACTGAAGCTTTCTTT. Its translation: CASSPPDRNTEAFF.

The gene calls are TRBV25-1 and TRBJ1-6; TRBD1 matches 7 bases. The CDR3 is made up of 16 amino acids. CDR1 MGHDK and CDR2 SYGVNS come from the germline V gene. V lost 2 bases, J lost 10 bases, and 11 bases stayed unmatched. CDR3 nucleotide sequence: TGTGCCAGCAGTGAACAGATCCCACAGGGGCGGTCACCCCTCCACTTT. Protein: CASSEQIPQGRSPLHF.

In this sample, this clone turned up once. CDR3 in amino acids: CASSRPTSGSRETQYF. Here the CDR3 DNA reads TGTGCCAGCAGCCGCCCTACTAGCGGGAGTCGAGAGACCCAGTACTTC. The chain combines TRBV6-2 or TRBV6-3 with TRBJ2-5, with TRBD2 matching over 11 bases. This CDR3 is built from 16 residues. The trim removed 6 bases at V and 4 bases at J, leaving 10 bases unmatched. CDR1 and CDR2 from the germline V gene are MNHEY and SVGEGT.

The rearrangement links TRBV5-1 to TRBJ2-3; 8 bases map to TRBD2. Trimming cost V 2 bases and J 2 bases; bases outside gene matches: 7. Germline V lookup: CDR1 SGHRS, CDR2 YFSETQ. This CDR3 is built from 16 residues. CDR3 protein: CASSFSIAGNTDTQYF. CDR3 DNA: TGCGCCAGCAGCTTTTCCATAGCGGGAAACACAGATACGCAGTATTTT.

The V gene is TRBV4-1, the J gene TRBJ2-2, with 8 bases matching TRBD1. The CDR3 is 16 amino acids. The germline V gene encodes CDR1 MGHRA and CDR2 YSYEKL. Trimming took 4 bases from V and 1 from J; bases not matched to a gene: 5. This CDR3 is CASSLRGTGNTGELFF. In nucleotides, the CDR3 is TGCGCCAGCAGCCTCCGCGGGACAGGGAACACCGGGGAGCTGTTTTTT.